The present T cell receptor beta chain was sequenced within a study of shared T cell receptors in the human thymus. Generated by immunoSEQ multiplex PCR, the TCRdb table keeps only in-frame clones and is missing some. The sample gives hundreds of thousands of clones, around 95% of which show up once; around 0.018% is in the top ten. The CDR3 has 16 amino acids. The clonotype comes from a human donor. The chain joins TRBV12-1 to TRBJ2-5; the table names TRBD2, a call not compared with the DNA. TRBV12-1 is classified as a pseudogene. The source material was thymocytes. DNA of the CDR3: TGTGCCAGCAGCACCCCAAGTCCGAGGGTCCAAGAGACCCAGTACTTC. The encoded protein is CASSTPSPRVQETQYF.